This T cell receptor (beta chain) is from a study of shared clonotypes between healthy human individuals. Overall study: Used for every donor were three CD4 naive, three CD4 memory, two CD8 naive and one CD8 memory plate. Study results and limitations: It was anticipated that sequencing depth would influence how many clonotypes donors shared.

The CDR3 is made up of 15 amino acids. Germline assignment: CDR1 SGDLS and CDR2 YYNGEE. The V and J ends lost 0 bases and 2 bases, in that order; junction bases with no gene match: 4. CD45RO-negative CD8 cells positively selected for CCR7 made up the naive population, which excluded terminally differentiated effector memory CD45RA+ cells. The table lists this clone with a count of one. Antigen specificity is unknown. The authors distributed each subset's genomic DNA evenly over several immunoSEQ plates. Each sorted subset replicate got 200 ng genomic DNA, 25,000 to 30,000 genomes. The assay was immunoSEQ multiplex PCR, and TCRdb's table has in-frame clones only and misses some. Of about 820,000 clones in the sample, about 92% are singletons; the top ten hold nearly 25%.

The gene calls are TRBV9 and TRBJ2-5; 7 bases align to TRBD2. The sequenced sample consisted of naive CD8+ T cells sorted from blood. This sequence originates from a man aged 30-40 years in good health. The CDR3, as DNA: TGTGCCAGCAGCGTAGCCACGGGGGGACAAGAGACCCAGTACTTC. Protein product: CASSVATGGQETQYF.